This TCR beta chain emerged from a study of blood T cell repertoires in COVID-19 (dated by TCRdb to the early 2020s). Concerning the study at large: Samples covering the acute and convalescent phases of COVID-19 were provided by collaborators in the United States, Italy and Spain. The repertoires were released in a freely available public database intended as a resource for research on the immune response to SARS-CoV-2. The sample metadata nearly always contained a de-identified subject ID, COVID-19 status, age in years and sex. The dataset comprised deeply sampled blood TCRbeta repertoires from subjects exposed to, actively infected with, or recovered from COVID-19. The samples were drawn from two sources: the first 160 participants of the ongoing ImmuneRACE study, and 1,254 subjects contributed by 6 global collaborators. HLA class I and class II types, where available, came from metadata supplied by the sample provider rather than from assay-based typing. The material from the prospective study consisted of cDNA or gDNA derived from T cells, B-cell-depleted T cells, or PBMCs. Overall results and qualifications from the work: The quantity of clinical and demographic metadata differed by source and by participant and was supplied without curation.

With regard to this clone: The clone's antigen remains unknown. No base qualities exist here, and no much larger clone lies one base off it.

The immunoSEQ Assay, a bias-controlled multiplex PCR, was used to amplify TCRbeta CDR3 regions from genomic DNA. As for how the authors treated the data: The number of nucleated cells in each sample was estimated by amplification of reference gene primers within the assay. To quantify the absolute abundance of each unique TCRbeta CDR3 rearrangement, sequence reads were collapsed and filtered. For each sample, productive Simpson clonality was calculated as the square root of Simpson's diversity index over productive rearrangements. Sourced from immuneACCESS, this table was stored by TCRdb with only in-frame sequences that have V and J called. A share of the clones is absent; for the studies checked, an unresolved V gene accounts for under half, and the remainder has no known explanation. V and J calls and clone size are as listed in that table; D and trimming were resolved from the DNA. The sample table lists tens of thousands of clones, roughly 80% of them with a count of one. The ten top clones hold around 50% of the sample.

CDR1 LGHDT and CDR2 YNNKEL are derived from the germline V gene (reference sequence). Reading from cysteine to phenylalanine, the CDR3 counts 16 amino acids. The kept DNA is CDR3 alone, 48 bases in frame from the first base. V is cut back by 1 base and J by 9 bases, with 8 bases in the junction unmatched. Each collaborating institution followed its own protocols to collect whole blood in K2EDTA tubes. Collaborator samples were shipped for TCRbeta analysis as frozen whole blood, isolated PBMCs, or DNA extracted from either sample type. The receptor comes from an older man with acute or convalescent COVID-19. The source material was peripheral blood. This receptor chain uses TRBV3-1 (or the pseudogene TRBV3-2) and TRBJ2-1; the junction holds 11 bases that match TRBD2. The CDR3 sequence is CASSQVTSGSGIEQFF. The DNA sequence is as follows: TGTGCCAGCAGCCAAGTTACTAGCGGGAGTGGGATTGAGCAGTTCTTC.